This T cell receptor (beta chain) was documented in a study of naive and memory T cell subsets. Overall study results and limits: Between naive and memory subsets, TCR abundance power law exponents differed. A few larger clonotypes appeared in naive repertoires, especially CD8, possibly memory cells re-expressing CD45RA.

The germline V gene encodes CDR1 SGHRS and CDR2 YFSETQ. The CDR3 totals 14 residues. The V gene lost 1 base and the J gene lost 0 bases, with 7 bases spanning the gap. This clonotype appeared many times. Its target is unknown. Both TRBC1 and TRBC2 were covered by a beta constant-region primer of two equimolar oligonucleotides. Ligated cDNA was amplified by four rounds of PCR with nested alpha and beta constant-region primers and SP2. TCRdb re-called the UMI-ligation and nested PCR reads with MiXCR, one entry per CDR3 protein. The sample holds roughly 150,000 distinct CDR3 sequences, approximately 24% seen once. Alpha and beta libraries were amplified separately from the second PCR onward. CD4+ T cell IFNgamma after overnight CMV lysate exposure gave donor CMV status. CD8 T cells were positively selected from what remained after CD4 positive selection.

V is TRBV5-1 and J is TRBJ2-5; TRBD1 is a possible D gene (6 bases). Sequenced material: naive CD4+ T cells from blood. The TCR originated in a human donor in good health. CDR3 DNA: TGCGCCAGCAGCTTGAGGACAGACCAAGAGACCCAGTACTTC. Residues: CASSLRTDQETQYF.